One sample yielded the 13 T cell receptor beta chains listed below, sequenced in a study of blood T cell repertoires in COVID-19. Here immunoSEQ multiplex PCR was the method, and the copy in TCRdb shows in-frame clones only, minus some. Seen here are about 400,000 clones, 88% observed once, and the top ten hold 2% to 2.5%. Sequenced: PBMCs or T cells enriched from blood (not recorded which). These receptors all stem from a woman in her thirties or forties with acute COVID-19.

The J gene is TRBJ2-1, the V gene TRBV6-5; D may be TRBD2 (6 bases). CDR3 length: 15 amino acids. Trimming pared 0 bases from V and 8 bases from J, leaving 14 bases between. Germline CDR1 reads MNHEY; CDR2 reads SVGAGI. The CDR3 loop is CASSYSTGGWDEQFF. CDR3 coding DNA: TGTGCCAGCAGTTACTCGACCGGGGGTTGGGATGAGCAGTTCTTC.

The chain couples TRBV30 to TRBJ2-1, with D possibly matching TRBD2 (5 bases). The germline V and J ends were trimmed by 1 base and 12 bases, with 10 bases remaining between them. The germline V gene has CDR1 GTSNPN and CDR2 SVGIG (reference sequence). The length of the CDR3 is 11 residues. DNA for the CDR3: TGTGCCTGGAGTGCGGGGATACCGCAGTTCTTC. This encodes CAWSAGIPQFF. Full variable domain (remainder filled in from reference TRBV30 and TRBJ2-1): SQTIHQWPATLVQPVGSPLSLECTVEGTSNPNLYWYRQAAGRGLQLLFYSVGIGQISSEVPQNLSASRPQDRQFILSSKKLLLSDSGFYLCAWSAGIPQFFGPGTRLTVL.

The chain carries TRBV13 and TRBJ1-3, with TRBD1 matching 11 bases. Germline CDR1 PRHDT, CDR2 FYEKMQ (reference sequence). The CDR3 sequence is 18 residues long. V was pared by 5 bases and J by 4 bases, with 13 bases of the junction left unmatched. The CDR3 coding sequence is TGTGCCAGCAGCCACCTCATATACGGACAGGGGGCCGGAAACACCATATATTTT. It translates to CASSHLIYGQGAGNTIYF. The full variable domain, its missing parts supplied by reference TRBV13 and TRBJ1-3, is AAGVIQSPRHLIKEKRETATLKCYPIPRHDTVYWYQQGPGQDPQFLISFYEKMQSDKGSIPDRFSAQQFSDYHSELNMSSLELGDSALYFCASSHLIYGQGAGNTIYFGEGSWLTVV.

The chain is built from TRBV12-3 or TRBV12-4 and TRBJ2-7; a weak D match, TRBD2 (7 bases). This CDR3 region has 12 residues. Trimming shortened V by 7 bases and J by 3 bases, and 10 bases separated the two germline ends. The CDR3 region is CASKGGGYEQYF. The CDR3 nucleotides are TGTGCCAGCAAAGGGGGGGGCTACGAGCAGTACTTC.

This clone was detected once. CDR3 residues: CASSMQANTEAFF. The DNA of the CDR3 is TGTGCCAGCAGTATGCAGGCCAACACTGAAGCTTTCTTT. The J gene is TRBJ1-1, the V gene TRBV6-5, with D hard to call. Between the trimmed V and J ends, which lost 5 bases and 2 bases, there was a span of 9 bases. The CDR3 runs to 13 residues. Germline loops: CDR1 MNHEY, CDR2 SVGAGI.

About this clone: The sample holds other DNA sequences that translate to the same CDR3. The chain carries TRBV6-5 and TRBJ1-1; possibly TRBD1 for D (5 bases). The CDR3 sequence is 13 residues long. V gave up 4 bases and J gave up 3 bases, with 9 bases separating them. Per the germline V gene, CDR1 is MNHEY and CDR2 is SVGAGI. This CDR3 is CASSSRGDTEAFF. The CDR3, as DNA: TGTGCCAGCAGTTCCCGGGGGGACACTGAAGCTTTCTTT.

The chain's CDR3 is CASSFTPVRNGEAFF. CDR3 DNA sequence: TGTGCCAGCAGCTTCACCCCGGTACGAAACGGTGAAGCTTTCTTT. The chain combines TRBV5-5 with TRBJ1-1, with D unclear. V shed 2 bases and J shed 7 bases, with 18 bases lying between them. Germline CDR1 reads SGHKS; CDR2 reads YYEKEE (reference sequence). The CDR3 covers 15 residues.

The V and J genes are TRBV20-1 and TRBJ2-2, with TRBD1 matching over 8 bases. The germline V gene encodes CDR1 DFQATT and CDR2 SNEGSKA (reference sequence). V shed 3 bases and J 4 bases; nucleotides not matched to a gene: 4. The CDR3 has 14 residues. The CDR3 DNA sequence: TGCAGTGCTAGTAGGGACAGGCTCACCGGGGAGCTGTTTTTT. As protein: CSASRDRLTGELFF.

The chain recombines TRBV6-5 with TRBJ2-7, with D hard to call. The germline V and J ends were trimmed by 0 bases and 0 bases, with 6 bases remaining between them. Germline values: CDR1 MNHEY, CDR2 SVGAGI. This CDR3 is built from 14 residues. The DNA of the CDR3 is TGTGCCAGCAGTTACTCGATTAGCTCCTACGAGCAGTACTTC. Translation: CASSYSISSYEQYF.

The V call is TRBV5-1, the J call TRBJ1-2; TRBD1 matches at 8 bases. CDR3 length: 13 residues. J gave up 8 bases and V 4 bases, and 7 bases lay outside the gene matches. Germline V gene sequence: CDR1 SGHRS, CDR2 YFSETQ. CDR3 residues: CASSPGQGLGYTF. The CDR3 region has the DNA TGCGCCAGCAGCCCTGGACAGGGATTGGGCTACACCTTC.

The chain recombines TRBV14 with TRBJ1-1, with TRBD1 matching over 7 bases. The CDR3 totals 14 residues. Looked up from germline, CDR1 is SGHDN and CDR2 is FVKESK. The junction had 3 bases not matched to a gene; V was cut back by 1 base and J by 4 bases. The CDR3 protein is CASSQARTGTEAFF. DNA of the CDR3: TGTGCCAGCAGCCAAGCTAGGACAGGCACTGAAGCTTTCTTT.

The CDR3 sequence is CASKGQGTDTQYF. The CDR3 DNA is TGTGCCAGCAAAGGGCAGGGGACAGATACGCAGTATTTT. The chain is built from TRBV2 and TRBJ2-3; tentatively, D is TRBD1 (6 bases). CDR3 length: 13 amino acids. V was cut by 7 bases and J by 3 bases, with 11 bases left in between. Germline V gene sequence: CDR1 SNHLY, CDR2 FYNNEI.

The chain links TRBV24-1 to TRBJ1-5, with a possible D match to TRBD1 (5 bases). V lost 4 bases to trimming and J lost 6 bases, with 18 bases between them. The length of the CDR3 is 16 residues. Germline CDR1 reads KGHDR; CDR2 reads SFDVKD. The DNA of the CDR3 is TGTGCCACCAGTGACAACAGGAGGGGAGAGGGTCAGCCCCAGCATTTT. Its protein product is CATSDNRRGEGQPQHF.